The T cell receptor beta chain under discussion was sequenced for a study of cytomegalovirus exposure and HLA in healthy donors. Overall study: A data release that came early held around 85 million unique TCRs from HLA-typed donors. Researchers found that less than 90% of just under 400 genotyped donors fell within the Caucasian-associated ancestry cluster. The study, taken as a whole, reports: Later on, an analysis showed TCR association rates differing by HLA locus, with DRB1 the most and HLA-C the fewest. A later analysis linked a missense DCLRE1C variant to TCR beta V- and J-gene trimming.

Trimming took 0 bases from V and 10 from J; bases not matched to a gene: 11. Germline lookup yields CDR1 SGHDT and CDR2 YYEEEE. The length of the CDR3 is 15 residues. The PCR contained 60 Vbeta and 13 Jbeta primers. TCRdb's copy holds only in-frame clones and misses some; the assay was immunoSEQ multiplex PCR. The repertoire holds 150,000 to 200,000 clones, with under 85% as singletons. With respect to this clone: No antigen is known for it.

The clonotype originates from a woman aged 30 to 39 in good health and CMV-seronegative. Specimen: PBMCs. V is TRBV5-6 and J is TRBJ2-7; 9 nucleotides agree with TRBD2. DNA for the CDR3: TGTGCCAGCAGCTTGGCCACTAGGGCGGGGGGGTATCAGTACTTC. Protein product: CASSLATRAGGYQYF.